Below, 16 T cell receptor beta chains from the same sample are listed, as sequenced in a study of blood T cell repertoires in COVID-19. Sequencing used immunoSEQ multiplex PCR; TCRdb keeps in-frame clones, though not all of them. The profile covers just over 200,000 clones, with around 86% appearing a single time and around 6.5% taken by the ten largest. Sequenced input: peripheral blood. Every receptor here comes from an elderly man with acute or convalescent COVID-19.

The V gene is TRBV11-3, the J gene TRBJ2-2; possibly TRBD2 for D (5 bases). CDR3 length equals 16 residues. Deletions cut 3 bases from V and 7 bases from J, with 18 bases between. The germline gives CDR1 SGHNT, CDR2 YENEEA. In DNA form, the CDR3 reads TGTGCCAGCAGCTTCACCGGGAATGCCGGGGTCGGGGAGCTGTTTTTT. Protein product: CASSFTGNAGVGELFF.

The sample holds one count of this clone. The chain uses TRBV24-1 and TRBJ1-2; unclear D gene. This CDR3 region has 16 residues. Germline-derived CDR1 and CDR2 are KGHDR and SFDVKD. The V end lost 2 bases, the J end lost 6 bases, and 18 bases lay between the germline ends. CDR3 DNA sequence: TGTGCCACCAGTGATTCCGGCGCAGGAAAGCTACATGGCTACACCTTC. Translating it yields CATSDSGAGKLHGYTF.

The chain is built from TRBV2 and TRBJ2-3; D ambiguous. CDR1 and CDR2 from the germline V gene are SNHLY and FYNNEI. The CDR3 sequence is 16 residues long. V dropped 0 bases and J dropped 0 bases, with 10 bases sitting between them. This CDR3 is CASSEANLASTDTQYF. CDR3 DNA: TGTGCCAGCAGTGAAGCAAACCTGGCCAGCACAGATACGCAGTATTTT.

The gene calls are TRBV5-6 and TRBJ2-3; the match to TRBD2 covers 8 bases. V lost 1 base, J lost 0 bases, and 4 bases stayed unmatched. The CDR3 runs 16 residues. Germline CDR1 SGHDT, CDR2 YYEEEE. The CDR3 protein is CASSLTSGASTDTQYF. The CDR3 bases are TGTGCCAGCAGCTTGACTAGCGGAGCAAGCACAGATACGCAGTATTTT. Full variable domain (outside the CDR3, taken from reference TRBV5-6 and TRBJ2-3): DAGVTQSPTHLIKTRGQQVTLRCSPKSGHDTVSWYQQALGQGPQFIFQYYEEEERQRGNFPDRFSGHQFPNYSSELNVNALLLGDSALYLCASSLTSGASTDTQYFGPGTRLTVL.

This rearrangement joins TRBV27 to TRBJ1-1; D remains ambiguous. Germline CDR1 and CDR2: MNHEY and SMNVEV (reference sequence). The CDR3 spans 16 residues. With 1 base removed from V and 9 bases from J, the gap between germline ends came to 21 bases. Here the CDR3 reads CASSLLDPVRGLKAFF. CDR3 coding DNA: TGTGCCAGCAGTTTATTGGACCCGGTCCGCGGGCTTAAAGCTTTCTTT.

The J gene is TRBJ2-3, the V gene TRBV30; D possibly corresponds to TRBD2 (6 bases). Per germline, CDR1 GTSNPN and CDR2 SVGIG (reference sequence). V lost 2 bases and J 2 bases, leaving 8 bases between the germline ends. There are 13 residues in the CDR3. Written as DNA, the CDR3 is TGTGCCTGGAGTAGGCGGGACACAGATACGCAGTATTTT. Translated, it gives CAWSRRDTDTQYF.

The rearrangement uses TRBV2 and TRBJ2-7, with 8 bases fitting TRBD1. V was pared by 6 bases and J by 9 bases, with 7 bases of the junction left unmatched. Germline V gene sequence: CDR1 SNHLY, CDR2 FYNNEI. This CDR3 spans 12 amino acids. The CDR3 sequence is CASRGDGQGQYF. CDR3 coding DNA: TGTGCCAGCAGGGGGGATGGACAGGGGCAGTACTTC.

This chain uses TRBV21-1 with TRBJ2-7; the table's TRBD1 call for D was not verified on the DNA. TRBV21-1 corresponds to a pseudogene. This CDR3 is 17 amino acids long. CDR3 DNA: TGTGCCAGCAGCCGACAGGGGGCTTGCGGGAGTAGTTACGAGCAGTACGTC. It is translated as CASSRQGACGSSYEQYV.

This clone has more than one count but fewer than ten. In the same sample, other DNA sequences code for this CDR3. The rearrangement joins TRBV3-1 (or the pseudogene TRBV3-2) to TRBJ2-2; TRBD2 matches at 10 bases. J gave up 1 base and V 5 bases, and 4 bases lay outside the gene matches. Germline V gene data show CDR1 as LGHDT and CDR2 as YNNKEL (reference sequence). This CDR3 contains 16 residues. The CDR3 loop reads CASSAPSGRNTGELFF. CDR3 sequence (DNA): TGTGCCAGCAGCGCCCCTAGCGGGAGGAACACCGGGGAGCTGTTTTTT.

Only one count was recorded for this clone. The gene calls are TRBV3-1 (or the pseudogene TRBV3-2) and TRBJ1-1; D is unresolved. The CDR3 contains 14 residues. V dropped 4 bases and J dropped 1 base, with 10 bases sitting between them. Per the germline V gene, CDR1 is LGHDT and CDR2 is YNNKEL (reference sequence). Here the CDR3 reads CASSPPGGNTEAFF. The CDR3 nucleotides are TGTGCCAGCAGCCCCCCCGGTGGGAACACTGAAGCTTTCTTT.

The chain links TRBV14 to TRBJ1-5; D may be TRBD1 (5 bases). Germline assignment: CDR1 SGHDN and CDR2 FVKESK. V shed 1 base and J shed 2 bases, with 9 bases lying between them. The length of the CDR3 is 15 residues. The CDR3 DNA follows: TGTGCCAGCAGCCAAGCCAGGGCCGGCAATCAGCCCCAGCATTTT. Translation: CASSQARAGNQPQHF.

The CDR3 sequence: CASSLQGGNTEAFF. CDR3 nucleotides: TGCGCCAGCAGCTTACAGGGGGGGAACACTGAAGCTTTCTTT. The chain has TRBV5-1 and TRBJ1-1; 8 positions match TRBD1. This CDR3 is 14 amino acids long. The ends lost 2 bases at V and 1 base at J; junction bases unmatched: 1. CDR1 and CDR2 (germline): SGHRS, YFSETQ.

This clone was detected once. The CDR3 reads CASSQIAGEGLNEQFF. The CDR3 DNA is TGTGCCAGCAGCCAAATAGCGGGAGAAGGGTTGAATGAGCAGTTCTTC. J is TRBJ2-1 and V is TRBV5-4; 9 bases fit TRBD2. Per germline, CDR1 SGHNT and CDR2 YYREEE (reference sequence). V dropped 4 bases and J dropped 7; count of bases not matched to a gene: 12. The CDR3 sequence is 16 residues long.

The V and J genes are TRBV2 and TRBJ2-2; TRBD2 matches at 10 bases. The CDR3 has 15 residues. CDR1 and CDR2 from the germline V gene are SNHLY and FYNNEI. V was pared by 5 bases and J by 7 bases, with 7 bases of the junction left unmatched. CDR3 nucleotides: TGTGCCAGCAGTTGGACTAGCGGTGTTATCGGGGAGCTGTTTTTT. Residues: CASSWTSGVIGELFF.

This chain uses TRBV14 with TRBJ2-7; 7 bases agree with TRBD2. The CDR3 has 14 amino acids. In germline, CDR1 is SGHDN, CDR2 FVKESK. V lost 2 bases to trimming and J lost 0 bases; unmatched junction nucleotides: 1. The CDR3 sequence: CASSQSGTSYEQYF. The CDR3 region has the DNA TGTGCCAGCAGCCAAAGCGGGACCTCCTACGAGCAGTACTTC.

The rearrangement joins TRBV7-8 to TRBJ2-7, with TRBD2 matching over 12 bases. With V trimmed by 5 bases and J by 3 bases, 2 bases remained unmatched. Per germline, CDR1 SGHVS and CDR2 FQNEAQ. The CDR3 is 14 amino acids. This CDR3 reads CASSPGLAGYEQYV. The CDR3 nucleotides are TGTGCCAGCAGCCCGGGACTAGCGGGCTACGAGCAGTACGTC.